This TCR beta chain was documented in a study of response to subunit inactivated influenza vaccine. TCRdb passed the RT-PCR reads through MiXCR, listing each CDR3 protein once. The sample records 500,000 or so distinct CDR3 sequences, approximately 16% being singletons. The ends were cut back, 0 bases at V and 3 bases at J, with 6 bases in the middle. CDR1 is MNHNY and CDR2 is SVGAGI in the germline V gene (reference sequence). The CDR3 runs 13 residues. Note on this clonotype: What it recognizes is unknown.

Study-level points and caveats: The authors put forward the suggestion that each seasonal influenza vaccination may bring in only a limited number of new T cells.

The TCR was taken from a man aged 45 to 70 who received an inactivated influenza vaccine. V usage is TRBV6-6 and J usage is TRBJ2-7; the D is unclear. The specimen was CD4+ T cells sorted from PBMCs, collected less than 30 months after vaccination. CDR3: CASSYSGFYEQYF. The CDR3 coding sequence is TGTGCCAGCAGTTACTCGGGGTTCTACGAGCAGTACTTC.